This T cell receptor beta chain is drawn from a study of neurological immune-mediated disorders. CDR1 is MNHEY, CDR2 SVGAGI, per germline. The CDR3 sequence is 13 residues long. The group of healthy controls was made up of people who were blood bank volunteers in Maryland, USA. The sorted libraries involved the use of more than 950,000 CD4+ or CD8+ T cells. MiXCR was run by TCRdb on the 5' RACE reads, yielding one entry per CDR3 protein. Among about 21,000 distinct CDR3 sequences listed, approximately 6.2% were seen once. This clonotype was sampled from a man between 18 and 35 years old in good health. This chain connects TRBV6-5 to TRBJ1-5; D is undetermined. Sequenced: CD8+ T cells from blood. This CDR3 reads CANSRAVNQPQHF. The CDR3 coding sequence is TGTGCGAACTCCCGGGCCGTAAATCAGCCCCAGCATTTT.